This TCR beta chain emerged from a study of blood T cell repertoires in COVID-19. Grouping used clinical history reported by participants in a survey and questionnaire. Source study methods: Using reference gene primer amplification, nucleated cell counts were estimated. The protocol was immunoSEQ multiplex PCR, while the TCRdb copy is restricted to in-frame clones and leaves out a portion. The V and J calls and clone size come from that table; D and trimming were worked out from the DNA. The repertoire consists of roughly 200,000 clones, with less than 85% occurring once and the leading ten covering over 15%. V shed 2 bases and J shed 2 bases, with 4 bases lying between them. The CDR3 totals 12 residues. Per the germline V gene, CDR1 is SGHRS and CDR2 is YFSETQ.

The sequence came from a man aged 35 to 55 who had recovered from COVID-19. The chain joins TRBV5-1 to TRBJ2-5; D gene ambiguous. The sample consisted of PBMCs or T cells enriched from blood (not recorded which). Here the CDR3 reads CASSFPQETQYF. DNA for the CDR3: TGCGCCAGCAGCTTTCCACAAGAGACCCAGTACTTC.